This TCR beta chain comes out of a study of shared clonotypes between healthy human individuals. Study-level background: The donor pool was made up of a couple of women and three men aged 18 to 49.

The replicate PCRs on unsorted PBMC were given 250 to 300 ng DNA, which is tens of thousands of T cell genomes. On ten immunoSEQ deep assay plates, unsorted PBMC DNA was sequenced. Only in-frame clones appear in the TCRdb table, and some are missing; sequencing was by immunoSEQ multiplex PCR. In the table there are about 470,000 clones, 75% to 85% of which are singletons. The V gene lost 4 bases and the J gene lost 7 bases, with 11 bases spanning the gap. The CDR3 runs to 12 residues. CDR1 and CDR2 (germline): MDHEN, SYDVKM. Participating donors were healthy, HIV-negative adults free of recent acute infections or vaccinations.

The chain employs TRBV28 and TRBJ2-7; D remains unclear. Source material: PBMCs. The clonotype comes from a woman aged 40 to 50 in good health. Some clones in this sample may be carry-over from other donors' samples. The CDR3 DNA reads as TGTGCCAGCAGTTGGCACGTGGGAGAGCAGTACTTC. It specifies CASSWHVGEQYF.